Listed below are T cell receptor beta chains from one sample, sequenced in a study of cytomegalovirus exposure and HLA in healthy donors. Generated by immunoSEQ multiplex PCR, the TCRdb table keeps only in-frame clones and is missing some. The table for this sample gives 100,000 to 150,000 clones. Material: PBMCs. These receptors all stem from a man younger than 35 in good health and CMV-seronegative. Both conserved end residues are part of each CDR3.

CDR3aa	j_gene	v_gene
CAISERREHYEQYF	-	TRBV10-3
CASSSDREYFYEQYF	TRBJ2-7	TRBV6-5
CASRLNRQGASQPQHF	TRBJ1-5	TRBV28
CASSLGLAGVWELFF	TRBJ2-2	TRBV6-6
CASSQEKRNTEAFF	TRBJ1-1	TRBV4-1
CASSLAGEANYGYTF	TRBJ1-2	TRBV5-1
CASSVGGKPLSSYNEQFF	TRBJ2-1	TRBV9
CATSRDIGSGETQYF	TRBJ2-5	TRBV15
CASTLSRGSGNTIYF	TRBJ1-3	TRBV7-2
CASSPTDRGITGELFF	TRBJ2-2	TRBV13